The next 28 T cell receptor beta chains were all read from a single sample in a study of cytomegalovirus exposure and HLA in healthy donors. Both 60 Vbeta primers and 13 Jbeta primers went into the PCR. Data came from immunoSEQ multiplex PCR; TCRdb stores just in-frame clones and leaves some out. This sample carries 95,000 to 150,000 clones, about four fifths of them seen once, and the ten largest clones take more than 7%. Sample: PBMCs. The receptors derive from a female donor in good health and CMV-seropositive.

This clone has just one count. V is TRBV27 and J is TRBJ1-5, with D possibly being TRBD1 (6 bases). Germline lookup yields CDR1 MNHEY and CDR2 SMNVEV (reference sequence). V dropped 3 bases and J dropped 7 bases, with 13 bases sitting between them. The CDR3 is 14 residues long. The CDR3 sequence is CASSFLGQGQPQHF. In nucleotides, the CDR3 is TGTGCCAGCAGTTTCTTAGGGCAGGGGCAGCCCCAGCATTTT.

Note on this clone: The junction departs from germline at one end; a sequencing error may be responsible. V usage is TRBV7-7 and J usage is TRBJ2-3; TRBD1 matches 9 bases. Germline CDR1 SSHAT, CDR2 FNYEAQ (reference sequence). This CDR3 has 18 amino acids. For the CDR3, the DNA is TGTGCTAGCAGCTGGGGGACAGGGCAACCCGGCTTCACAGATACGCAGTATTTT. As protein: CASSWGTGQPGFTDTQYF.

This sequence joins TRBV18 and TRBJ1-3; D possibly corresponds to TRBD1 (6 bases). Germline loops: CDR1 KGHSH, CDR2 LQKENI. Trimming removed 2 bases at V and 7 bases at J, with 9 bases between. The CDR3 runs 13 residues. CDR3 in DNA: TGTGCCAGCTCACCAAATCAGGGGAACACCATATATTTT. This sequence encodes CASSPNQGNTIYF.

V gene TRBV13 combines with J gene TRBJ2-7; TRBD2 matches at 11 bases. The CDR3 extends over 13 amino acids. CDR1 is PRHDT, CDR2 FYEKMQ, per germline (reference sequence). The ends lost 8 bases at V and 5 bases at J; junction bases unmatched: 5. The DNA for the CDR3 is TGTGCCAGCTTAGCGGGGGGGCAAAACGAGCAGTACTTC. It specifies CASLAGGQNEQYF. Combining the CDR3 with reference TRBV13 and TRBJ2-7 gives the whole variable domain AAGVIQSPRHLIKEKRETATLKCYPIPRHDTVYWYQQGPGQDPQFLISFYEKMQSDKGSIPDRFSAQQFSDYHSELNMSSLELGDSALYFCASLAGGQNEQYFGPGTRLTVT.

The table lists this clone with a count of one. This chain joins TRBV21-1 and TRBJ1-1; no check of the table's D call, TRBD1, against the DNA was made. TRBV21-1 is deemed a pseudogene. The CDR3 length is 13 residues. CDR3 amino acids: CASSSDRHLQAFF. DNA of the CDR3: TGTGCCAGCAGCTCCGACAGGCACTTACAAGCTTTCTTT.

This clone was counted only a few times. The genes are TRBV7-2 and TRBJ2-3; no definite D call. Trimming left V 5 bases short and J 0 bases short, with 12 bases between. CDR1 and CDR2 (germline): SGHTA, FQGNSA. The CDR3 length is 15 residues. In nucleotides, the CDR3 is TGTGCCAGCAGCGGTAGGCGGTCTAGCACAGATACGCAGTATTTT. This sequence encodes CASSGRRSSTDTQYF.

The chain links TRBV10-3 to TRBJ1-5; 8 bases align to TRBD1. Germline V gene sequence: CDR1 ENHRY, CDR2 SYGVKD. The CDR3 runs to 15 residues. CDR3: CATSIGQGMDQPQHF. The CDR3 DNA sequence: TGTGCGACATCAATCGGACAGGGTATGGATCAGCCCCAGCATTTT.

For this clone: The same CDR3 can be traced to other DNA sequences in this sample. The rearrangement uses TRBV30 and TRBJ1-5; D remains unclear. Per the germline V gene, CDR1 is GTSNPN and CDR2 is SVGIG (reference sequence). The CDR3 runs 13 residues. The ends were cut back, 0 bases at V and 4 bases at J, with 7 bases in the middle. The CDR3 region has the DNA TGTGCCTGGAGTGTACGCAGGAATCAGCCCCAGCATTTT. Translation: CAWSVRRNQPQHF.

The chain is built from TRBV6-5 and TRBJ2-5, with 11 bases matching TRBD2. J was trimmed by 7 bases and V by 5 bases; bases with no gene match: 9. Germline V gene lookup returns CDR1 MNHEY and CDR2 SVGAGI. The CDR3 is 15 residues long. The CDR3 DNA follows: TGTGCCAGCAGTCTAGTAGCGGGGGGGTTGGGGACCCAGTACTTC. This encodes CASSLVAGGLGTQYF.

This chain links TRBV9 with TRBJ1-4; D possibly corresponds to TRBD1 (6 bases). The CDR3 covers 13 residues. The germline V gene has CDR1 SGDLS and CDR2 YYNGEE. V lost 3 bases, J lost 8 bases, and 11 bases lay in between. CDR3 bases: TGTGCCAGCAGCGCACAGGGACGCGAAAAACTGTTTTTT. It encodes CASSAQGREKLFF.

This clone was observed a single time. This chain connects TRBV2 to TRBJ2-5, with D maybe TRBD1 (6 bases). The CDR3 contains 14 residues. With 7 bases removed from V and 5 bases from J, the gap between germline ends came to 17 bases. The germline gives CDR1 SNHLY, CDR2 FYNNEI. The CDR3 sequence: CASTARQERETQYF. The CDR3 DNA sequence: TGTGCCAGCACTGCGAGACAGGAACGGGAGACCCAGTACTTC.

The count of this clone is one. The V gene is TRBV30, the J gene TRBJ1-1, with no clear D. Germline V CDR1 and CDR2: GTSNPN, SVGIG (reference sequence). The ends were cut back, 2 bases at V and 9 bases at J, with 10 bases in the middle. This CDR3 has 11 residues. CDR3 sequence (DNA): TGTGCCTGGAGTCTCCGGTACCAAGCTTTCTTT. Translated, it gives CAWSLRYQAFF.

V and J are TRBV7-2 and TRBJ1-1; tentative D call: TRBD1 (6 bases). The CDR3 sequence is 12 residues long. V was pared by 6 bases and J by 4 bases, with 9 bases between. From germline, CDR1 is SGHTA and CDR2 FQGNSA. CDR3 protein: CASRLDSTEAFF. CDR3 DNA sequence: TGTGCCAGCAGGCTGGACAGCACTGAAGCTTTCTTT. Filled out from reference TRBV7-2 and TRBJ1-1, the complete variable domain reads GAGVSQSPSNKVTEKGKDVELRCDPISGHTALYWYRQSLGQGLEFLIYFQGNSAPDKSGLPSDRFSAERTGGSVSTLTIQRTQQEDSAVYLCASRLDSTEAFFGQGTRLTVV.

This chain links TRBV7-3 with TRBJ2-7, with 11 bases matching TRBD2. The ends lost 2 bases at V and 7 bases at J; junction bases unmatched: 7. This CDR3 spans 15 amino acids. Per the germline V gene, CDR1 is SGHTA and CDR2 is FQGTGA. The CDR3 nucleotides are TGTGCCAGCAGCTTACTAGCGGGGGGCCAGTGGGAGCAGTACTTC. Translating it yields CASSLLAGGQWEQYF.

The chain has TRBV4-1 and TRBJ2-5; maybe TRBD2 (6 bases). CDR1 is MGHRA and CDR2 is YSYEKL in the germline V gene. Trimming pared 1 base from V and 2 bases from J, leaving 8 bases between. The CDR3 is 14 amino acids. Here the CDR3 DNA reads TGCGCCAGCAGCCAAGTTGGGGGGCAAGAGACCCAGTACTTC. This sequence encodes CASSQVGGQETQYF.

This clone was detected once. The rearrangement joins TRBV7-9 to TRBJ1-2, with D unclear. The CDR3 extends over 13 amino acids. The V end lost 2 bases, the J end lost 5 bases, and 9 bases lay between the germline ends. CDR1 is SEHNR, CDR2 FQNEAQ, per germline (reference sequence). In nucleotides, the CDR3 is TGTGCCAGCAGCTTACGCCGAGAGTATGGCTACACCTTC. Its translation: CASSLRREYGYTF. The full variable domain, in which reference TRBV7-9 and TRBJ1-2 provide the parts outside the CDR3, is DTGVSQNPRHKITKRGQNVTFRCDPISEHNRLYWYRQTLGQGPEFLTYFQNEAQLEKSRLLSDRFSAERPKGSFSTLEIQRTEQGDSAMYLCASSLRREYGYTFGSGTRLTVV.

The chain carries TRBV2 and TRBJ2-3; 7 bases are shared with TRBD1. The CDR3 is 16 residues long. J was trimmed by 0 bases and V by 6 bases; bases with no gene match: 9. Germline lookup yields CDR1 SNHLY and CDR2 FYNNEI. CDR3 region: CASRKNRQGSTDTQYF. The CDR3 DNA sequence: TGTGCCAGCAGGAAAAATAGACAGGGCAGCACAGATACGCAGTATTTT.

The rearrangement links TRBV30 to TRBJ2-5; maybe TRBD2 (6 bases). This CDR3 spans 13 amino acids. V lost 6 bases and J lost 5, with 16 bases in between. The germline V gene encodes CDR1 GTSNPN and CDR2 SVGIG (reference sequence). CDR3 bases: TGTGCCTGCAAAACCCGGGGGAGGGAGACCCAGTACTTC. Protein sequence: CACKTRGRETQYF. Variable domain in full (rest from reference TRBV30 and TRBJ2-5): SQTIHQWPATLVQPVGSPLSLECTVEGTSNPNLYWYRQAAGRGLQLLFYSVGIGQISSEVPQNLSASRPQDRQFILSSKKLLLSDSGFYLCACKTRGRETQYFGPGTRLLVL.

CDR3 DNA: TGTGCCAGCAGCTTAGGGGACAGCAGGGGCTACACCTTC. Translation gives CASSLGDSRGYTF. The chain has TRBV7-9 and TRBJ1-2, with 7 bases matching TRBD1. The CDR3 runs 13 residues. The germline gives CDR1 SEHNR, CDR2 FQNEAQ (reference sequence). The V and J ends lost 1 base and 8 bases, in that order; junction bases with no gene match: 4.

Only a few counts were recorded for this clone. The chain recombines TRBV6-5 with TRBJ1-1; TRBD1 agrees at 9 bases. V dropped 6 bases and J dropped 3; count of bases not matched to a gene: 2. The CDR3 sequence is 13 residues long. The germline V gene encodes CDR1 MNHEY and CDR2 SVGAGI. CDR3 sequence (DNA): TGTGCCAGCAGGGGGACAGGGTACACTGAAGCTTTCTTT. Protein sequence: CASRGTGYTEAFF.

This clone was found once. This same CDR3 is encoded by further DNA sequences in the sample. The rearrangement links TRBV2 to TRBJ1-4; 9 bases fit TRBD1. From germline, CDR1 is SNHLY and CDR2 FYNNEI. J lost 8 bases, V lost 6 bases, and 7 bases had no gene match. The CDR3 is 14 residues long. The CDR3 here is CASRSGTGQEKLFF. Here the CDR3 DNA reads TGTGCCAGCAGGTCCGGGACAGGGCAGGAAAAACTGTTTTTT.

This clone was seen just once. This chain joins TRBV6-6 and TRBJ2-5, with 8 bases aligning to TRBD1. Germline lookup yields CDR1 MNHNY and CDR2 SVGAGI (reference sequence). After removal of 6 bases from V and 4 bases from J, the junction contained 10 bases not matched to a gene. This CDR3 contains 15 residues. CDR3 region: CASSPDRAELETQYF. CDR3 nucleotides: TGTGCCAGCAGCCCGGACAGGGCCGAGTTAGAGACCCAGTACTTC.

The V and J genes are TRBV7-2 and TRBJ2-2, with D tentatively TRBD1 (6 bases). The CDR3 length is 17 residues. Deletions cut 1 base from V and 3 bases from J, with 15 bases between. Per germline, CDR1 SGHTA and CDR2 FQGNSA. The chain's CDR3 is CASSLVFGTLYTGELFF. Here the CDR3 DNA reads TGTGCCAGCAGCTTAGTCTTCGGGACACTCTACACCGGGGAGCTGTTTTTT.

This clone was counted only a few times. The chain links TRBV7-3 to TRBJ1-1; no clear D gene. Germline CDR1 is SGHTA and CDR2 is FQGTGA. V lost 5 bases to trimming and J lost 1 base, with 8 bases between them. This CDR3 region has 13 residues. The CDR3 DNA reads TGTGCCAGCAGCCCTGGGCCGAACACTGAAGCTTTCTTT. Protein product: CASSPGPNTEAFF. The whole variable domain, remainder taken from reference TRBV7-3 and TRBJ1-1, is GAGVSQTPSNKVTEKGKYVELRCDPISGHTALYWYRQSLGQGPEFLIYFQGTGAADDSGLPNDRFFAVRPEGSVSTLKIQRTERGDSAVYLCASSPGPNTEAFFGQGTRLTVV.

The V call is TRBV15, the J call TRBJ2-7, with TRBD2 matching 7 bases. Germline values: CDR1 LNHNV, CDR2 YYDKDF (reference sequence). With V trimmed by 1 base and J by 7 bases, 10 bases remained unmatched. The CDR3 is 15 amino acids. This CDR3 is CATSRGVAGEWEQYF. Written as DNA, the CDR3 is TGTGCCACCAGCAGAGGGGTCGCGGGGGAGTGGGAGCAGTACTTC.

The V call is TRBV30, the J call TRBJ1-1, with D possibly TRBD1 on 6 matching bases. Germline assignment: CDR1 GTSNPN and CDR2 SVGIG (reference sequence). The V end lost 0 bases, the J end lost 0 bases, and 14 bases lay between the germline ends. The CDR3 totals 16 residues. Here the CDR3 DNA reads TGTGCCTGGAGTGTGTCCCGAACAGGGCTGAACACTGAAGCTTTCTTT. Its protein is CAWSVSRTGLNTEAFF.

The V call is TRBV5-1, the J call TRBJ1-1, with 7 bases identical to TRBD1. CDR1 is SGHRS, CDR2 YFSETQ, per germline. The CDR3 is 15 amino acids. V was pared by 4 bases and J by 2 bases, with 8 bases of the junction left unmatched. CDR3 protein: CASSAMTGQNTEAFF. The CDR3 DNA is TGCGCCAGCAGCGCCATGACAGGGCAAAACACTGAAGCTTTCTTT.

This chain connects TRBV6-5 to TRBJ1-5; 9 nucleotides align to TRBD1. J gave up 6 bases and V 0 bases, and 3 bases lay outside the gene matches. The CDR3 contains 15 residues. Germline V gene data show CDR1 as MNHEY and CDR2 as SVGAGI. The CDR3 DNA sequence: TGTGCCAGCAGTTACTCAGGGACAGGGCTTCAGCCCCAGCATTTT. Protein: CASSYSGTGLQPQHF.